One sample yielded the 15 T cell receptor beta chains listed below, sequenced in a study of immune cell composition in non-small cell lung cancer. Normal lung was taken at the farthest possible site, at least 3 cm from tumour. Produced via immunoSEQ multiplex PCR; TCRdb's table is partial and in-frame only. The repertoire holds about 3,100 clones, with about 73% as singletons. The sequencing sample was made of non-adjacent lung tissue. The receptors derive from a human donor with non-small cell lung cancer.

The chain joins TRBV5-6 to TRBJ2-4; 9 nucleotides match TRBD2. J gave up 8 bases and V 2 bases, and 11 bases lay outside the gene matches. The length of the CDR3 is 16 residues. Looked up from germline, CDR1 is SGHDT and CDR2 is YYEEEE. The CDR3, as DNA: TGTGCCAGCAGCTTTGGAGCGGGAGGCCTTCTGGACATTCAGTACTTC. Its protein is CASSFGAGGLLDIQYF.

V gene TRBV6-5 combines with J gene TRBJ1-2, with 8 bases lining up with TRBD1. V was pared by 7 bases and J by 8 bases, with 12 bases of the junction left unmatched. CDR1 and CDR2 (germline): MNHEY, SVGAGI. The CDR3 contains 14 residues. This CDR3 reads CASTEGRGRGGYTF. CDR3 DNA sequence: TGTGCCAGCACCGAGGGCAGGGGGCGAGGGGGCTACACCTTC.

This clone occurred a few times. The V and J genes are TRBV9 and TRBJ2-1; D gene unclear. Trimming shortened V by 0 bases and J by 1 base, and 8 bases separated the two germline ends. The CDR3 has 15 amino acids. The germline V gene encodes CDR1 SGDLS and CDR2 YYNGEE. DNA for the CDR3: TGTGCCAGCAGCGTAGTGGCAGATTCCTACAATGAGCAGTTCTTC. It translates to CASSVVADSYNEQFF.

The chain is built from TRBV9 and TRBJ2-1; D gene ambiguous. Germline loops: CDR1 SGDLS, CDR2 YYNGEE. The CDR3 length is 12 residues. V gave up 3 bases and J gave up 9 bases, with 10 bases separating them. CDR3 coding DNA: TGTGCCAGCAGCGGAAACTATGGTGAGCAGTTCTTC. Amino acids: CASSGNYGEQFF.

The CDR3 DNA sequence: TGTGCCAGCAGTTACGGGTCGGCCGGGAGCAATCAGCCCCAGCATTTT. Its protein is CASSYGSAGSNQPQHF. The chain joins TRBV6-6 to TRBJ1-5, with D unclear. The ends were cut back, 2 bases at V and 1 base at J, with 12 bases in the middle. This CDR3 spans 16 amino acids. Germline-derived CDR1 and CDR2 are MNHNY and SVGAGI (reference sequence).

This chain links TRBV2 with TRBJ2-7, with 7 bases matching TRBD1. The V gene's germline CDR1 is SNHLY and CDR2 FYNNEI. Unmatched junction bases numbered 4, after V lost 0 bases and J lost 2 bases. The CDR3 has 15 residues. CDR3 in amino acids: CASSEAGDRPYEQYV. DNA of the CDR3: TGTGCCAGCAGTGAAGCGGGGGACAGACCCTACGAGCAGTACGTC.

This clone was recorded a few times. V and J are TRBV14 and TRBJ1-2, with 8 bases identical to TRBD1. The germline V gene encodes CDR1 SGHDN and CDR2 FVKESK. V shed 4 bases and J 2 bases; nucleotides not matched to a gene: 9. This CDR3 spans 16 amino acids. For the CDR3, the DNA is TGTGCCAGCAGCCTGGACAGGGAGGAAAGGAACTATGGCTACACCTTC. Translated, it gives CASSLDREERNYGYTF.

This chain links TRBV5-5 with TRBJ2-5; 11 positions match TRBD2. The assigned J gene may be wrong: the sequence end matches TRBJ2-7 better. The germline gives CDR1 SGHKS, CDR2 YYEKEE (reference sequence). This CDR3 is built from 15 residues. In nucleotides, the CDR3 is TGTGCCAGCAGCTGGCTAGCGGGGGGAGGTGGCGAGCAGTACTTC. The encoded protein is CASSWLAGGGGEQYF.

This clone was observed a handful of times. This chain connects TRBV2 to TRBJ2-7, with 9 nucleotides matching TRBD1. Germline V gives CDR1 SNHLY, CDR2 FYNNEI. The CDR3 extends over 13 amino acids. J gave up 0 bases and V 8 bases, and 2 bases lay outside the gene matches. The CDR3 loop reads CASGQGSSYEQYF. In DNA, the CDR3 is TGTGCCAGCGGACAGGGGAGCTCCTACGAGCAGTACTTC.

This chain joins TRBV6-5 and TRBJ1-1; possibly TRBD1 for D (5 bases). Germline V CDR1 and CDR2: MNHEY, SVGAGI. This CDR3 has 15 amino acids. V was trimmed by 8 bases and J by 6 bases, leaving 22 bases between them. The CDR3 reads CASRKSNGVGAEAFF. The CDR3 DNA sequence: TGTGCCAGCCGGAAATCGAATGGAGTAGGGGCTGAAGCTTTCTTT.

The rearrangement links TRBV7-9 to TRBJ2-7; maybe TRBD2 (6 bases). This CDR3 has 17 residues. Germline CDR1 and CDR2: SEHNR and FQNEAQ (reference sequence). V lost 5 bases to trimming and J lost 0 bases, with 20 bases between them. CDR3 sequence: CASSVTDRDWNSYEQYF. DNA of the CDR3: TGTGCCAGCAGCGTTACGGACCGGGACTGGAACTCCTACGAGCAGTACTTC.

The chain combines TRBV5-1 with TRBJ2-3; 11 bases fit TRBD2. Germline V gene lookup returns CDR1 SGHRS and CDR2 YFSETQ. The CDR3 has 16 amino acids. Germline trimming cut 3 bases from V and 2 bases from J; bases unmatched to any gene: 5. DNA of the CDR3: TGCGCCAGCAGCTCCGGGACTAGCGGCAACACAGATACGCAGTATTTT. Residues: CASSSGTSGNTDTQYF.

J is TRBJ2-3 and V is TRBV11-2, with D possibly matching TRBD2 (5 bases). The CDR3 has 14 amino acids. V dropped 5 bases and J dropped 4 bases, with 13 bases sitting between them. Germline V CDR1 and CDR2: SGHAT, FQNNGV. CDR3 residues: CASSPDLSPDTQYF. In DNA, the CDR3 is TGTGCCAGCAGCCCGGACTTAAGCCCAGATACGCAGTATTTT.

This chain links TRBV2 with TRBJ2-5, with TRBD2 identical over 11 bases. Trimming at V came to 4 bases and at J to 2 bases, leaving 9 bases not matched to a gene. Germline CDR1 reads SNHLY; CDR2 reads FYNNEI. This CDR3 spans 17 amino acids. The CDR3 DNA is TGTGCCAGCAGTGCCCCCCGACTAGCGGGGTTGCAAGAGACCCAGTACTTC. It translates to CASSAPRLAGLQETQYF.

This clone ranks as large (0.1 to 1%). The genes are TRBV21-1 and TRBJ1-1. TRBV21-1 is tagged as a pseudogene. The CDR3 is 14 amino acids. The CDR3 coding sequence is TGTGCCAGCAGCAAAGCAAATATGAACACTGAAGCTTTCTTT. Its translation is CASSKANMNTEAFF.